Below are 15 T cell receptor beta chains sequenced from a single sample in a study of glioma-infiltrating T cells. The iRepertoire nested amplicon-rescue multiplex PCR amplified TCR alpha and beta CDR3s from RNA. TCRdb recomputed calls from the multiplex PCR reads with MiXCR, one row per CDR3 protein. Altogether approximately 110,000 distinct CDR3 sequences are present, 20% to 25% being singletons, with the ten largest covering around 15%. The sequenced sample consisted of glioma tissue, nonneoplastic brain tissue, or PBMCs (not recorded which). Source of these receptors: a human donor with low-grade glioma or glioblastoma, undergoing nonglioma brain surgery, or in good health (not recorded which).

This clonotype was seen only a few times. The J gene is TRBJ1-2, the V gene TRBV4-1; 7 nucleotides line up with TRBD1. Trimming at V came to 6 bases and at J to 2 bases, leaving 6 bases not matched to a gene. The CDR3 is 14 residues long. Germline lookup yields CDR1 MGHRA and CDR2 YSYEKL. The CDR3 sequence: CASRQQGGNYGYTF. In nucleotides, the CDR3 is TGCGCCAGCAGACAGCAGGGGGGGAACTATGGCTACACCTTC.

Worth noting for this clonotype: Mismatch with germline at one junction end may stem from a read error. This sequence joins TRBV6-5 and TRBJ2-5; no clear D gene. This CDR3 region has 17 residues. CDR1 is MNHEY and CDR2 is SVGAGI in the germline V gene. CDR3 DNA: TGTGCCAGCAGTTACTCGCCGTTACCAAGTGGTTCGGAGATCCAGTGCTTC. As protein: CASSYSPLPSGSEIQCF.

This clonotype was observed at least ten times. The chain combines TRBV3-1 with TRBJ2-7; maybe TRBD1 (5 bases). Germline CDR1 is LGHDT and CDR2 is YNNKEL (reference sequence). The CDR3 consists of 12 residues. V lost 1 base and J 5 bases, leaving 6 bases between the germline ends. CDR3 nucleotides: TGTGCCAGCAGCCAAGTCAGGGACGAGCAGTACTTC. Protein: CASSQVRDEQYF.

This clonotype was observed a handful of times. The V gene is TRBV19, the J gene TRBJ2-1; D uncertain. V lost 0 bases and J lost 2, with 11 bases in between. The CDR3 runs to 16 residues. The germline V gene has CDR1 LNHDA and CDR2 SQIVND (reference sequence). CDR3 nucleotides: TGTGCCAGTAGTATAGATCTGAGGATACCCTACAATGAGCAGTTCTTC. As protein: CASSIDLRIPYNEQFF.

For this clonotype: A much larger clone lies a single base off, so this may be a read error. The chain joins TRBV19 to TRBJ1-4; 7 nucleotides line up with TRBD1. The CDR3 consists of 13 residues. V shed 10 bases, J shed 4 bases, and the junction held 6 bases outside the gene matches. Germline loops: CDR1 LNHDA, CDR2 SQIVND (reference sequence). The chain's CDR3 is CAINGDSNEKLFF. CDR3 bases: TGTGCCATTAACGGGGACAGTAATGAAAAACTGTTTTTT.

This clonotype was observed many times. The gene calls are TRBV6-1 and TRBJ2-2, with D perhaps TRBD1 (6 bases). The CDR3 is made up of 14 amino acids. Germline V lookup: CDR1 MNHNS, CDR2 SASEGT. Trimming pared 7 bases from V and 6 bases from J, leaving 15 bases between. CDR3 bases: TGTGCCAGCACCGAAACAGGGAATCCCGGGGAGCTGTTTTTT. Translating it yields CASTETGNPGELFF.

This clonotype was recorded at least ten times. The rearrangement joins TRBV4-1 to TRBJ2-1, with D maybe TRBD2 (5 bases). This CDR3 spans 12 amino acids. The V gene's germline CDR1 is MGHRA and CDR2 YSYEKL. The V gene lost 6 bases and the J gene lost 12 bases, with 15 bases spanning the gap. The CDR3 protein is CASSHTLGRQFF. Here the CDR3 DNA reads TGCGCCAGCAGTCATACACTGGGGAGGCAGTTCTTC.

At least ten counts were recorded for this clonotype. The chain has TRBV19 and TRBJ1-5; D remains unclear. CDR3 length equals 12 residues. The V gene lost 10 bases and the J gene lost 4 bases, with 11 bases spanning the gap. Germline CDR1 and CDR2: LNHDA and SQIVND (reference sequence). The DNA of the CDR3 is TGTGCCACTGCCGAAGTGAATCAGCCCCAGCATTTT. Translation: CATAEVNQPQHF.

The rearrangement joins TRBV18 to TRBJ2-7, with TRBD2 matching 8 bases. The CDR3 has 15 residues. Per germline, CDR1 KGHSH and CDR2 LQKENI. The CDR3 region is CASKTGLAGSYEQYF. As DNA, the CDR3 is TGTGCTTCGAAAACCGGCCTAGCGGGTTCCTACGAGCAGTACTTC.

This clonotype occurred many times. The chain joins TRBV24-1 to TRBJ2-1; tentatively, D is TRBD1 or TRBD2 (6 bases each). Germline V CDR1 and CDR2: KGHDR, SFDVKD. This CDR3 comprises 15 residues. V lost 3 bases, J lost 3 bases, and 11 bases lay in between. The CDR3 DNA is TGTGCCACCAGTGATGCGGGACAAGACTACAATGAGCAGTTCTTC. Its translation is CATSDAGQDYNEQFF.

This clonotype was seen many times. The CDR3, as DNA: TGTGCCAGCAGTTACTACGGGTCGGCGGGAGAGACCCAGTACTTC. Translation gives CASSYYGSAGETQYF. J is TRBJ2-5 and V is TRBV7-2; D may be TRBD2 (5 bases). The V gene's germline CDR1 is SGHTA and CDR2 FQGNSA. V lost 6 bases and J lost 4, with 18 bases in between. The CDR3 totals 15 residues.

Points on this clonotype: This is likely a read error, given that the CDR3 carries no conserved phenylalanine or tryptophan at its end. This chain links TRBV19 with TRBJ2-7; TRBD1 or TRBD2 may be the D gene (5 bases each). CDR1 is LNHDA and CDR2 is SQIVND in the germline V gene (reference sequence). The length of the CDR3 is 11 residues. Trimming removed 5 bases from V and 6 bases from J, with 8 bases in between. The CDR3 region has the DNA TGTGCCAGTAGTCGGGGCTGCGAGCAGTACCTC. Protein: CASSRGCEQYL.

This clonotype was counted many times. The gene calls are TRBV24-1 and TRBJ2-3, with 13 nucleotides matching TRBD2. Trimming cost V 4 bases and J 5 bases; bases outside gene matches: 8. Per germline, CDR1 KGHDR and CDR2 SFDVKD. The CDR3 contains 17 residues. This CDR3 reads CATSDPTSGRGRDTQYF. The CDR3 DNA follows: TGTGCCACCAGTGACCCCACTAGCGGGAGGGGTAGAGATACGCAGTATTTT.

The chain recombines TRBV18 with TRBJ1-5; TRBD1 matches at 9 bases. The length of the CDR3 is 15 residues. The germline CDR1 and CDR2 sequences are KGHSH and LQKENI. V lost 5 bases and J lost 7; bases outside the gene matches: 9. CDR3 amino acids: CASSTTQGAMQPQHF. Written as DNA, the CDR3 is TGTGCCAGCTCAACAACACAGGGGGCTATGCAGCCCCAGCATTTT.

This clonotype was detected a few times. The rearrangement links TRBV12-3 or TRBV12-4 to TRBJ2-1; D possibly uses TRBD1 or TRBD2 (6 bases each). V lost 6 bases and J 3 bases, leaving 21 bases between the germline ends. The CDR3 runs to 17 residues. The CDR3 here is CASSPGAGRDNYNEQFF. Written as DNA, the CDR3 is TGTGCCAGCAGCCCTGGAGCGGGCAGGGACAACTACAATGAGCAGTTCTTC.